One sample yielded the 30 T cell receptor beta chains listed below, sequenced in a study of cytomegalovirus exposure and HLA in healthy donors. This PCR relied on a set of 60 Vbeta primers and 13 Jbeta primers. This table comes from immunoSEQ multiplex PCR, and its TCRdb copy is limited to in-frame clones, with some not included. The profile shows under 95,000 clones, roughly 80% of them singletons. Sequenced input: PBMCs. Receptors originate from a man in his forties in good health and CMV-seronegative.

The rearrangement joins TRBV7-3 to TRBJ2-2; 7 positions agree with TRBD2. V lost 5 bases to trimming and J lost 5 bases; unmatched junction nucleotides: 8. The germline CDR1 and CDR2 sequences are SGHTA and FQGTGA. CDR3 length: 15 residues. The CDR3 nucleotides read TGTGCCAGCAGCATAAACCCAGCGGGGACCGGGGAGCTGTTTTTT. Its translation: CASSINPAGTGELFF.

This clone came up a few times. This CDR3 is CASSEWGGLSYGYTF. The CDR3, as DNA: TGTGCCAGCAGTGAATGGGGGGGGCTGAGCTATGGCTACACCTTC. This sequence joins TRBV25-1 and TRBJ1-2, with D possibly matching TRBD1 (6 bases). The V gene lost 1 base and the J gene lost 4 bases, with 13 bases spanning the gap. The germline CDR1 and CDR2 sequences are MGHDK and SYGVNS. This CDR3 has 15 residues.

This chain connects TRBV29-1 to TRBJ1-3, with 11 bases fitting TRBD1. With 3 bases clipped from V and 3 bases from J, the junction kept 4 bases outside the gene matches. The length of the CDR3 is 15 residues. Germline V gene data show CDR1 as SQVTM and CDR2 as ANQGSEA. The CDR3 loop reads CSVDGTGGNGNTIYF. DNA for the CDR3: TGCAGCGTTGACGGGACAGGGGGGAATGGAAACACCATATATTTT.

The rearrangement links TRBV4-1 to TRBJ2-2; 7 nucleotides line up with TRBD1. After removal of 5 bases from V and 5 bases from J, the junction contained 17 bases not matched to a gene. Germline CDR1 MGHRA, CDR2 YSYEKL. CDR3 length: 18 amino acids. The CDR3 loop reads CASSYHTGEISWTGELFF. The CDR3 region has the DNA TGCGCCAGCAGCTATCATACAGGGGAGATAAGTTGGACCGGGGAGCTGTTTTTT.

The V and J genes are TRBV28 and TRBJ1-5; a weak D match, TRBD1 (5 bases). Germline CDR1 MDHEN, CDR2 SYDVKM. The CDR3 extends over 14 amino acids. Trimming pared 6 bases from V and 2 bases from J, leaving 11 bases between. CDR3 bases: TGTGCCAGCAGCTCCGGGGGGGGCAATCAGCCCCAGCATTTT. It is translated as CASSSGGGNQPQHF.

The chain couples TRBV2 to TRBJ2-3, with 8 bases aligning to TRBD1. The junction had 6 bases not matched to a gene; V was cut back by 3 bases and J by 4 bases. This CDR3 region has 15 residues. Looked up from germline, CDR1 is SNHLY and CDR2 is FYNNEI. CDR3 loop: CASSDRRGRADTQYF. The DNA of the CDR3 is TGTGCCAGCAGTGATCGCAGGGGGCGCGCAGATACGCAGTATTTT.

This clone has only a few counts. The CDR3 reads CASSLKQGGETEAFF. The CDR3, as DNA: TGTGCCAGCTCACTCAAGCAGGGAGGAGAGACTGAAGCTTTCTTT. The V gene is TRBV18, the J gene TRBJ1-1; D might be TRBD1 (5 bases). The CDR3 extends over 15 amino acids. Trimming cost V 4 bases and J 5 bases, with 17 bases left between them. From germline, CDR1 is KGHSH and CDR2 LQKENI. Drawing the rest from reference TRBV18 and TRBJ1-1, the complete variable domain is NAGVMQNPRHLVRRRGQEARLRCSPMKGHSHVYWYRQLPEEGLKFMVYLQKENIIDESGMPKERFSAEFPKEGPSILRIQQVVRGDSAAYFCASSLKQGGETEAFFGQGTRLTVV.

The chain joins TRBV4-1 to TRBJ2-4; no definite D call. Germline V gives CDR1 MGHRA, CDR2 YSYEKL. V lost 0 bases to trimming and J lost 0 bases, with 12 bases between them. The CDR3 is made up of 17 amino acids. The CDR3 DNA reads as TGCGCCAGCAGCCAAGACGAGGTCATCTCAGCCAAAAACATTCAGTACTTC. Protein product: CASSQDEVISAKNIQYF.

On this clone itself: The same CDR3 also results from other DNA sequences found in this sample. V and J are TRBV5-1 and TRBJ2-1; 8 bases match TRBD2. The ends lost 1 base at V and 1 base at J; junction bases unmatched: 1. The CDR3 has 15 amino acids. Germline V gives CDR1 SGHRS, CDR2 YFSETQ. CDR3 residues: CASSLTSGSYNEQFF. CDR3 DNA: TGCGCCAGCAGCTTGACTAGCGGTTCCTACAATGAGCAGTTCTTC.

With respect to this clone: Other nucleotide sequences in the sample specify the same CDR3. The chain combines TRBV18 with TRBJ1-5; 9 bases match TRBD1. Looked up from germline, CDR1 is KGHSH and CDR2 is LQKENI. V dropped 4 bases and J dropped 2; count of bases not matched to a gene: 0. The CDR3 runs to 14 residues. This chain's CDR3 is CASSRDRGNQPQHF. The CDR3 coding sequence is TGTGCCAGCTCACGGGACAGGGGCAATCAGCCCCAGCATTTT.

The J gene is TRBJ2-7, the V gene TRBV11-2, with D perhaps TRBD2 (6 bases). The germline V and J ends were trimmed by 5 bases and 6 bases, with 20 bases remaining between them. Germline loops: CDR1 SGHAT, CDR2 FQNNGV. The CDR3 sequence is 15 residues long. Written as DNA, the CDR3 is TGTGCCAGCAGCCCCGGGACTCGTCATTTGGTCGAGCAGTACTTC. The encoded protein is CASSPGTRHLVEQYF. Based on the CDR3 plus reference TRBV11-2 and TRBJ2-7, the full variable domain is EAGVAQSPRYKIIEKRQSVAFWCNPISGHATLYWYQQILGQGPKLLIQFQNNGVVDDSQLPKDRFSAERLKGVDSTLKIQPAKLEDSAVYLCASSPGTRHLVEQYFGPGTRLTVT.

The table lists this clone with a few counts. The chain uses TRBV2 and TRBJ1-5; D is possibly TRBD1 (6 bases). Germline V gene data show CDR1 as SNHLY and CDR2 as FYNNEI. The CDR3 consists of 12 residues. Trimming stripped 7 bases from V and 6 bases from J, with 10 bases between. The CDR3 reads CASMRGGQPQHF. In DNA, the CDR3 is TGTGCCAGCATGCGAGGGGGTCAGCCCCAGCATTTT. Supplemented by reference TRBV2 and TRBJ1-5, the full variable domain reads EPEVTQTPSHQVTQMGQEVILRCVPISNHLYFYWYRQILGQKVEFLVSFYNNEISEKSEIFDDQFSVERPDGSNFTLKIRSTKLEDSAMYFCASMRGGQPQHFGDGTRLSIL.

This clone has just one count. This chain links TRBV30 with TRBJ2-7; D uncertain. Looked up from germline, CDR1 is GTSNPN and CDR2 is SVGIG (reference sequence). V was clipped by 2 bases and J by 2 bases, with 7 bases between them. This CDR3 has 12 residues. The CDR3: CAWSQRAYEQYF. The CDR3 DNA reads TGTGCCTGGAGTCAACGGGCCTACGAGCAGTACTTC.

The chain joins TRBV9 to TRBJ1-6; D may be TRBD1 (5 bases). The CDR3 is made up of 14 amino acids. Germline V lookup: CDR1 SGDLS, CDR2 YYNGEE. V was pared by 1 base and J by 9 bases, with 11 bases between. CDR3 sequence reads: CASSVLDTGSPLHF. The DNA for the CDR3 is TGTGCCAGCAGCGTATTGGACACAGGTTCACCCCTCCACTTT.

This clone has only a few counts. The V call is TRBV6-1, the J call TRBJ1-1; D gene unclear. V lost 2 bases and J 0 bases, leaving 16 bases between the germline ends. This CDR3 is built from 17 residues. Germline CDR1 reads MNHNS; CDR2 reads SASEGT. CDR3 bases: TGTGCCAGCAGTGAAACCCAGCGGCGGGTGATGAACACTGAAGCTTTCTTT. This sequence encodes CASSETQRRVMNTEAFF.

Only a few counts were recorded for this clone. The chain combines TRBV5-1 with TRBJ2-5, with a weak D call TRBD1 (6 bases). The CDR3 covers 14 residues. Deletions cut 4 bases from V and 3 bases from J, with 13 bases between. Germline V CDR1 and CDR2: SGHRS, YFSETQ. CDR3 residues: CASSVGQPKETQYF. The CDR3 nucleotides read TGCGCCAGCAGCGTAGGACAGCCGAAAGAGACCCAGTACTTC.

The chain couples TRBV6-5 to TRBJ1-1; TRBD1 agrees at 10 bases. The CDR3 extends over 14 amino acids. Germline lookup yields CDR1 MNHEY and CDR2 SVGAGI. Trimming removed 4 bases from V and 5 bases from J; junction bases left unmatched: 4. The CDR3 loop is CASSLTGGWTEAFF. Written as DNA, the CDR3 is TGTGCCAGCAGTTTGACAGGGGGCTGGACTGAAGCTTTCTTT.

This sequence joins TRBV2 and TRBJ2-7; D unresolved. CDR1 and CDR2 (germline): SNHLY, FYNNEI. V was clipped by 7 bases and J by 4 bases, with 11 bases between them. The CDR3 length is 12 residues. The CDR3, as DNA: TGTGCCAGCAAAATCCGAGAATACGAGCAGTACTTC. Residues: CASKIREYEQYF.

The CDR3 protein is CSRAGIETQYF. The DNA for the CDR3 is TGCAGTCGGGCGGGGATCGAGACCCAGTACTTC. The V and J genes are TRBV20-1 and TRBJ2-5; D might be TRBD2 (6 bases). The CDR3 sequence is 11 residues long. Trimming removed 8 bases at V and 5 bases at J, with 12 bases between. Germline assignment: CDR1 DFQATT and CDR2 SNEGSKA (reference sequence).

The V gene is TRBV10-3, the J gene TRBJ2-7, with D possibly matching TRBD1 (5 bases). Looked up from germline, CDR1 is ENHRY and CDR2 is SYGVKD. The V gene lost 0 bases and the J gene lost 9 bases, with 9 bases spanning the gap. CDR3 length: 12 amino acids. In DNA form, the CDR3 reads TGTGCCATCAGTGAGTCGCGACAGCGGCAGTACTTC. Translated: CAISESRQRQYF.

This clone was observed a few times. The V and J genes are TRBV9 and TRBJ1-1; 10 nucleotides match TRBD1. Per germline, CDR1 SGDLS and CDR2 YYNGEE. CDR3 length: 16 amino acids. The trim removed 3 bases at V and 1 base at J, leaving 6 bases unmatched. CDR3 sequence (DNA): TGTGCCAGCAGCGCCGGGACAGGGGTAAAGAACACTGAAGCTTTCTTT. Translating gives CASSAGTGVKNTEAFF.

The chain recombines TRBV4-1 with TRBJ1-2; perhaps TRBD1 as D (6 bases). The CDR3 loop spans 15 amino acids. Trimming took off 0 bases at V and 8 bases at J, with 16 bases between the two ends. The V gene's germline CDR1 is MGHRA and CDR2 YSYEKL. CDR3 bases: TGCGCCAGCAGCCAAGACTGGGCAGGGGCGCAGGGCTACACCTTC. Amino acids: CASSQDWAGAQGYTF.

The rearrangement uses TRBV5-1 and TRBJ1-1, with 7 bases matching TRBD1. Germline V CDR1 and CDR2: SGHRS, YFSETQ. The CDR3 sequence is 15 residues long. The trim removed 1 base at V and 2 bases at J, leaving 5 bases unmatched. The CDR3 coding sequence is TGCGCCAGCAGCTTGAGTCAGGGGGTAAACACTGAAGCTTTCTTT. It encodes CASSLSQGVNTEAFF.

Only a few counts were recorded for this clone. CDR3 sequence reads: CASSATGGRDEQFF. For the CDR3, the DNA is TGTGCCAGCAGTGCGACAGGGGGCAGGGATGAGCAGTTCTTC. The rearrangement links TRBV5-4 to TRBJ2-1; 10 bases match TRBD1. Germline V lookup: CDR1 SGHNT, CDR2 YYREEE (reference sequence). The CDR3 loop spans 14 amino acids. Trimming cost V 5 bases and J 8 bases; bases outside gene matches: 7.

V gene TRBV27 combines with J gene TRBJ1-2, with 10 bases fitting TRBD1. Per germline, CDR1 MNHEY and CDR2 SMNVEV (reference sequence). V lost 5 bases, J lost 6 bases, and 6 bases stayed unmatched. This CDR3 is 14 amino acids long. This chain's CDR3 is CASSKWDRGDGYTF. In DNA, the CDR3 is TGTGCCAGCAGTAAGTGGGACAGGGGAGATGGCTACACCTTC.

This chain's CDR3 is CASREGAYTEAFF. In DNA, the CDR3 is TGCGCCAGCAGAGAGGGGGCTTACACTGAAGCTTTCTTT. V and J are TRBV10-2 and TRBJ1-1; 7 bases match TRBD1. The CDR3 is 13 residues long. Germline trimming cut 6 bases from V and 3 bases from J; bases unmatched to any gene: 4. Looked up from germline, CDR1 is WSHSY and CDR2 is SAAADI.

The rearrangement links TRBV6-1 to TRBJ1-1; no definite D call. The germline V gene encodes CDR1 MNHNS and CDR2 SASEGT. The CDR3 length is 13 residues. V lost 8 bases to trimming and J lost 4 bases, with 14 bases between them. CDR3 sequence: CASGEVGATEAFF. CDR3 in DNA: TGTGCCAGCGGGGAAGTAGGAGCCACTGAAGCTTTCTTT.

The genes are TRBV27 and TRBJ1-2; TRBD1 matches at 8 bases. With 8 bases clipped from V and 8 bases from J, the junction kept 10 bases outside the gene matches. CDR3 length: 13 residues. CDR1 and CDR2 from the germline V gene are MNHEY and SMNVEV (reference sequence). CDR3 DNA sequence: TGTGCCAGCCGTCTTACAGGGGGATCCGGCTACACCTTC. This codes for CASRLTGGSGYTF.

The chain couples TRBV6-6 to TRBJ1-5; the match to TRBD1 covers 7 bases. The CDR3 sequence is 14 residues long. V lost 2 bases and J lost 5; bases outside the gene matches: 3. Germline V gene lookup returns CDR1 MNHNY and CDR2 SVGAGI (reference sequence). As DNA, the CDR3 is TGTGCCAGCAGTTACACACAGGGGCATCAGCCCCAGCATTTT. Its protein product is CASSYTQGHQPQHF.

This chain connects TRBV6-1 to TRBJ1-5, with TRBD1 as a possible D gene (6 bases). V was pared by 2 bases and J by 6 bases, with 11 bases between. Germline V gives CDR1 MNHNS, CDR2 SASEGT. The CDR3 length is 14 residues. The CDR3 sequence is CASSEYGGPQPQHF. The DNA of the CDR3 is TGTGCCAGCAGTGAATATGGGGGCCCTCAGCCCCAGCATTTT.